This record concerns one TCR beta chain sequence. Its antigen is not identified. 60 Vbeta and 13 Jbeta primers were used in PCR. Generated by immunoSEQ multiplex PCR, the TCRdb table keeps only in-frame clones and is missing some. The repertoire holds 100,000 to 150,000 clones, roughly 81% seen once, with 0.85% to 1.4% in the top ten. Germline CDR1 GTSNPN, CDR2 SVGIG (reference sequence). This CDR3 is 18 amino acids long. V was clipped by 5 bases and J by 4 bases, with 28 bases between them. This sample is drawn from a study of cytomegalovirus exposure and HLA in healthy donors. Study observations and caveats: For presence/absence analyses, sequencing depth was assumed to be roughly uniform across donors.

This clonotype was sampled from a woman aged 25 to 39 in good health and CMV-seronegative. What was sequenced was PBMCs. V and J are TRBV30 and TRBJ2-3; D may be TRBD2 (5 bases). The CDR3 protein is CAWRPSQILVSVPDTQYF. CDR3 coding DNA: TGTGCCTGGCGTCCCAGCCAGATACTAGTTTCCGTTCCAGATACGCAGTATTTT.